This TCR beta chain comes out of a study of beta chain features in type 1 diabetes. General study findings and limits: Naive, central memory and Treg TCRB repertoires seemed to resemble each other more closely in patients than they did in healthy donors.

This clone was seen only a few times. Its specificity is unknown. Looked up from germline, CDR1 is SGHRS and CDR2 is YFSETQ. Trimming pared 1 base from V and 2 bases from J, leaving 9 bases between. The CDR3 sequence is 15 residues long. The isolated RNA, all of it, was reverse transcribed, so expressed TCRB transcripts were what got sequenced. Some clones are missing from TCRdb's copy, which holds only in-frame ones; the method was immunoSEQ multiplex PCR. The data show around 330,000 clones, with about 10% seen just once and over 0.015% held by the top ten. The chain couples TRBV5-1 to TRBJ2-2; D gene ambiguous. The origin of this receptor is a woman in her twenties or thirties in good health. Source material: naive CD4+ T cells from blood. CDR3 bases: TGCGCCAGCAGCTTGAGCGCTACAAACACCGGGGAGCTGTTTTTT. Encoded protein: CASSLSATNTGELFF.